One TCR beta chain is described in this entry. This sample was taken from a study of blood T cell repertoires in COVID-19. The overall study: T cells, B-cell-depleted T cells, or PBMCs provided the cDNA or gDNA that served as material.

Seattle enrolled patients during active infection and tracked them longitudinally. Clones were read by immunoSEQ multiplex PCR, and TCRdb kept only the in-frame ones, dropping some. This sample carries 300,000 or so clones, approximately 87% of them seen once, and the ten largest clones take less than 3.5%. This CDR3 has 19 amino acids. The V gene end was trimmed by 7 bases and the J gene end by 0 bases; junction bases not matched to a gene: 17. Germline V lookup: CDR1 SNHLY, CDR2 FYNNEI. This TCR derives from a woman aged 25 to 39 with COVID-19, enrolled during active disease. Sequences were obtained from peripheral blood. The chain is built from TRBV2 and TRBJ2-1; 8 bases are a match to TRBD2. CDR3 protein: CASTSRGLAGGTSYNEQFF. The CDR3 DNA is TGTGCCAGCACCTCTAGGGGCCTCGCGGGAGGAACCTCCTACAATGAGCAGTTCTTC.